Below are 17 T cell receptor beta chains sequenced from a single sample in a study of cytomegalovirus exposure and HLA in healthy donors. Primers included in the PCR were 60 Vbeta and 13 Jbeta primers. Libraries were prepared by immunoSEQ multiplex PCR; TCRdb keeps only in-frame clonotypes and omits some of them. Among 90,000 to 95,000 clones listed, roughly 79% were seen once. Input material: PBMCs. Receptors originate from a young man in good health and CMV-seronegative.

V gene TRBV21-1 combines with J gene TRBJ1-2. TRBV21-1 is a pseudogene locus. The CDR3 is 14 amino acids. This CDR3 is CAISPFGYSFGYTF. In nucleotides, the CDR3 is TGTGCCATCTCCCCCTTCGGATATAGCTTCGGCTACACCTTC.

In this sample, this clone turned up a few times. J is TRBJ1-2 and V is TRBV14, with no clear D. Looked up from germline, CDR1 is SGHDN and CDR2 is FVKESK. The CDR3 length is 13 residues. Trimming took off 4 bases at V and 4 bases at J, with 10 bases between the two ends. The CDR3, as DNA: TGTGCCAGCAGCCGCGCAGGCGTCTATGGCTACACCTTC. Translated, it gives CASSRAGVYGYTF.

This chain links TRBV19 with TRBJ2-6; D might be TRBD2 (5 bases). The CDR3 consists of 15 residues. CDR1 is LNHDA, CDR2 SQIVND, per germline (reference sequence). V gave up 7 bases and J gave up 0 bases, with 10 bases separating them. CDR3 coding DNA: TGTGCCAGTACGCGAGACTACTCTGGGGCCAACGTCCTGACTTTC. As protein: CASTRDYSGANVLTF.

In DNA, the CDR3 is TGTGCCATCAGGGATGGACAGGGTGGGTTTTTCGAGCAGTACGTC. Residues: CAIRDGQGGFFEQYV. The genes are TRBV10-3 and TRBJ2-7, with 8 bases matching TRBD1. Germline-derived CDR1 and CDR2 are ENHRY and SYGVKD. The trim removed 6 bases at V and 6 bases at J, leaving 13 bases unmatched. There are 15 residues in the CDR3.

CDR3 sequence (DNA): TGTGCCAGCAGCCAAGCGGGGAATAGCGGGGCTGAGACCCAGTACTTC. This sequence encodes CASSQAGNSGAETQYF. V gene TRBV4-2 combines with J gene TRBJ2-5; 8 bases fit TRBD2. The CDR3 extends over 16 amino acids. With 1 base clipped from V and 5 bases from J, the junction kept 9 bases outside the gene matches. Germline lookup yields CDR1 LGHNA and CDR2 YNFKEQ.

This clone was seen more than once but under ten times. The CDR3: CASSYPGEGRNNIQYF. The CDR3 nucleotides are TGTGCCAGCAGTTACCCCGGGGAGGGGAGGAATAACATTCAGTACTTC. This sequence joins TRBV6-6 and TRBJ2-4; 7 positions agree with TRBD2. V dropped 2 bases and J dropped 7; count of bases not matched to a gene: 11. CDR3 length: 16 residues. Germline V gives CDR1 MNHNY, CDR2 SVGAGI (reference sequence).

This chain uses TRBV7-9 with TRBJ1-1; no definite D call. V was trimmed by 2 bases and J by 1 base, leaving 14 bases between them. CDR1 SEHNR and CDR2 FQNEAQ come from the germline V gene (reference sequence). CDR3 length: 16 residues. The CDR3 sequence is CASSLYVPNSNTEAFF. The CDR3 coding sequence is TGTGCCAGCAGCTTATACGTACCAAACTCGAACACTGAAGCTTTCTTT.

This chain joins TRBV6-6 and TRBJ2-5, with D possibly TRBD1 on 5 matching bases. CDR1 is MNHNY and CDR2 is SVGAGI in the germline V gene (reference sequence). Trimming took 6 bases from V and 3 from J, leaving 11 bases between them. This CDR3 has 13 residues. In DNA, the CDR3 is TGTGCCAGCAGCCGAGGACACAAAGAGACCCAGTACTTC. Amino acids: CASSRGHKETQYF.

The chain recombines TRBV7-3 with TRBJ1-2, with 9 bases lining up with TRBD1. Germline values: CDR1 SGHTA, CDR2 FQGTGA. The CDR3 consists of 17 residues. The V and J ends lost 5 bases and 6 bases, in that order; junction bases with no gene match: 16. The CDR3 DNA follows: TGTGCCAGCAGCCCCCTCGGGACAGGGTATGCGAGAGATGGCTACACCTTC. This sequence encodes CASSPLGTGYARDGYTF.

The chain couples TRBV7-2 to TRBJ1-2; D is perhaps TRBD1 (6 bases). There are 15 residues in the CDR3. Germline V gene sequence: CDR1 SGHTA, CDR2 FQGNSA. V was clipped by 2 bases and J by 8 bases, with 18 bases between them. CDR3 protein: CASSLFIPAGDGYTF. As DNA, the CDR3 is TGTGCCAGCAGCTTATTCATCCCGGCAGGGGACGGCTACACCTTC. Using reference TRBV7-2 and TRBJ1-2 for the parts outside the CDR3, the full variable domain is GAGVSQSPSNKVTEKGKDVELRCDPISGHTALYWYRQSLGQGLEFLIYFQGNSAPDKSGLPSDRFSAERTGGSVSTLTIQRTQQEDSAVYLCASSLFIPAGDGYTFGSGTRLTVV.

The chain combines TRBV11-1 with TRBJ2-1; weak D call: TRBD1 (5 bases). The CDR3 length is 12 residues. Trimming pared 8 bases from V and 8 bases from J, leaving 13 bases between. Germline V lookup: CDR1 SGHAT, CDR2 FQDESV (reference sequence). The CDR3 here is CASSPQGDEQFF. DNA of the CDR3: TGTGCCAGCTCCCCCCAGGGCGATGAGCAGTTCTTC.

The rearrangement links TRBV7-8 to TRBJ1-4, with a possible D match to TRBD1 (5 bases). Per germline, CDR1 SGHVS and CDR2 FQNEAQ. Between the trimmed V and J ends, which lost 5 bases and 4 bases, there was a span of 11 bases. The CDR3 loop spans 14 amino acids. In DNA, the CDR3 is TGTGCCAGCAGCAAAGGACACGGTAATGAAAAACTGTTTTTT. Translated: CASSKGHGNEKLFF.

The genes are TRBV11-3 and TRBJ1-5, with no clear D. The CDR3 has 13 residues. CDR1 is SGHNT, CDR2 YENEEA, per germline. The V end was cut by 1 base, the J end by 4 bases, with 5 bases between. CDR3 nucleotide sequence: TGTGCCAGCAGCTTAGGTCCGAATCAGCCCCAGCATTTT. Translation gives CASSLGPNQPQHF.

J is TRBJ1-1 and V is TRBV2; no clear D. V lost 4 bases and J 6 bases, leaving 12 bases between the germline ends. Germline V gene sequence: CDR1 SNHLY, CDR2 FYNNEI. CDR3 size: 13 residues. CDR3 sequence reads: CASSVRQEAEAFF. DNA for the CDR3: TGTGCCAGCAGTGTAAGGCAGGAGGCTGAAGCTTTCTTT.

The chain uses TRBV5-1 and TRBJ2-2; TRBD2 matches at 8 bases. This CDR3 is built from 15 residues. Per the germline V gene, CDR1 is SGHRS and CDR2 is YFSETQ. V lost 0 bases and J lost 6; bases outside the gene matches: 4. The CDR3 DNA sequence: TGCGCCAGCAGCTTGGGGCGGGAGGAGGCCGGGGAGCTGTTTTTT. Translated: CASSLGREEAGELFF. The full variable domain, in which reference TRBV5-1 and TRBJ2-2 provide the parts outside the CDR3, is KAGVTQTPRYLIKTRGQQVTLSCSPISGHRSVSWYQQTPGQGLQFLFEYFSETQRNKGNFPGRFSGRQFSNSRSEMNVSTLELGDSALYLCASSLGREEAGELFFGEGSRLTVL.

The chain links TRBV23-1 to TRBJ1-5; no firm D call. TRBV23-1 is an open reading frame, and its role is uncertain. The CDR3 loop spans 15 amino acids. V gave up 3 bases and J gave up 2 bases, with 11 bases separating them. In DNA form, the CDR3 reads TGCGCCAGCAGTCAGCCGGTAGTTCGCAATCAGCCCCAGCATTTT. Translated, it gives CASSQPVVRNQPQHF.

The chain carries TRBV11-2 and TRBJ1-3; the match to TRBD1 covers 8 bases. This CDR3 is 15 amino acids long. Trimming took 2 bases from V and 4 from J; bases not matched to a gene: 4. Germline assignment: CDR1 SGHAT and CDR2 FQNNGV. Here the CDR3 reads CASSLRDRFGNTIYF. Here the CDR3 DNA reads TGTGCCAGCAGCTTAAGGGACAGGTTCGGAAACACCATATATTTT. Together with reference TRBV11-2 and TRBJ1-3, the CDR3 gives the full variable domain: EAGVAQSPRYKIIEKRQSVAFWCNPISGHATLYWYQQILGQGPKLLIQFQNNGVVDDSQLPKDRFSAERLKGVDSTLKIQPAKLEDSAVYLCASSLRDRFGNTIYFGEGSWLTVV.